The 2 T cell receptor beta chains reported below all come from one sample, sequenced in a study of OX40 agonist ivuxolimab in advanced cancers. Produced via immunoSEQ multiplex PCR; TCRdb's table is partial and in-frame only. The table records more than 45,000 clones, around 87% of them present only once. The sequences come from CD4+ or CD8+ T cells sorted from blood, collected in a trial of the OX40 agonist ivuxolimab. The origin of the receptors is an adult with an advanced solid tumor such as melanoma, head and neck, liver or kidney cancer.

This clone has a single count. The chain links TRBV6-5 to TRBJ1-1; D is undetermined. V was pared by 2 bases and J by 2 bases, with 6 bases between. CDR3 length: 13 residues. The germline V gene encodes CDR1 MNHEY and CDR2 SVGAGI. CDR3 coding DNA: TGTGCCAGCAGTTACAGACACAACACTGAAGCTTTCTTT. Amino acid sequence: CASSYRHNTEAFF.

This rearrangement joins TRBV4-1 to TRBJ1-5, with D perhaps matching TRBD1 (5 bases). There are 14 residues in the CDR3. V was shortened by 2 bases and J by 7 bases, with 12 bases between the two germline ends. The germline V gene encodes CDR1 MGHRA and CDR2 YSYEKL. CDR3 region: CASSQLGGVQPQHF. The CDR3 bases are TGCGCCAGCAGCCAATTGGGAGGGGTGCAGCCCCAGCATTTT.